Presented here are 17 T cell receptor beta chains from one specimen sequenced in a study of cytomegalovirus exposure and HLA in healthy donors. Vbeta (60) and Jbeta (13) primers were used in the PCR. Generated by immunoSEQ multiplex PCR, the TCRdb table keeps only in-frame clones and is missing some. The sample has 150,000 to 200,000 clones; 70% to 90% are singletons. Sequencing used PBMCs. Receptors originate from a man aged 18-30 years in good health and CMV-seropositive.

This clone was seen only once. V is TRBV19 and J is TRBJ1-6; no reliable D call. The V end lost 3 bases, the J end lost 14 bases, and 8 bases lay between the germline ends. CDR3 length: 11 amino acids. Germline V gene lookup returns CDR1 LNHDA and CDR2 SQIVND (reference sequence). CDR3 DNA: TGTGCCAGTAGTATTGGGCAATCCCTCCACTTT. Its translation is CASSIGQSLHF.

This clone was detected only once. This chain joins TRBV9 and TRBJ2-7; 10 positions agree with TRBD2. The germline V gene encodes CDR1 SGDLS and CDR2 YYNGEE. The CDR3 sequence is 15 residues long. With V trimmed by 4 bases and J by 2 bases, 6 bases remained unmatched. CDR3: CASSPGLAVTYEQYF. The CDR3 bases are TGTGCCAGCAGCCCCGGACTAGCGGTAACCTACGAGCAGTACTTC.

The chain uses TRBV2 and TRBJ2-5; D is perhaps TRBD1 (5 bases). Trimming took off 6 bases at V and 3 bases at J, with 26 bases between the two ends. CDR1 and CDR2 from the germline V gene are SNHLY and FYNNEI. CDR3 size: 18 residues. The CDR3 DNA reads TGTGCCAGCAGGGGTGCCCTCGCCATGCCCAGGGCAAAAGAGACCCAGTACTTC. Translated, it gives CASRGALAMPRAKETQYF. The full variable domain, its missing parts supplied by reference TRBV2 and TRBJ2-5, is EPEVTQTPSHQVTQMGQEVILRCVPISNHLYFYWYRQILGQKVEFLVSFYNNEISEKSEIFDDQFSVERPDGSNFTLKIRSTKLEDSAMYFCASRGALAMPRAKETQYFGPGTRLLVL.

The chain is built from TRBV6-1 and TRBJ1-1; 7 bases fit TRBD1. J gave up 11 bases and V 5 bases, and 8 bases lay outside the gene matches. This CDR3 has 12 residues. Germline values: CDR1 MNHNS, CDR2 SASEGT. CDR3 amino acids: CASSPTGQKAFF. In DNA, the CDR3 is TGTGCCAGCAGTCCGACAGGGCAGAAGGCTTTCTTT.

The chain uses TRBV6-4 and TRBJ2-3; weak D call: TRBD2 (6 bases). Trimming stripped 3 bases from V and 1 base from J, with 11 bases between. The CDR3 extends over 15 amino acids. CDR1 and CDR2 (germline): MRHNA, SNTAGT. The CDR3 is CASSEEGGGTDTQYF. CDR3 bases: TGTGCCAGCAGTGAAGAGGGCGGGGGCACAGATACGCAGTATTTT.

This clone was found a few times. This chain links TRBV12-5 with TRBJ2-2; 8 bases are a match to TRBD2. V lost 1 base, J lost 6 bases, and 10 bases stayed unmatched. The CDR3 spans 17 residues. Germline CDR1 reads LGHNT; CDR2 reads FRNRAP. CDR3 in amino acids: CASGLGLLAGGAGELFF. The CDR3 DNA reads TGTGCTAGTGGTTTGGGGCTGTTGGCGGGGGGTGCCGGGGAGCTGTTTTTT.

This chain links TRBV6-5 with TRBJ2-5, with D perhaps matching TRBD1 (5 bases). This CDR3 has 12 residues. Germline CDR1 reads MNHEY; CDR2 reads SVGAGI. Trimming took off 6 bases at V and 1 base at J, with 6 bases between the two ends. The chain's CDR3 is CASRGPQETQYF. The CDR3 DNA follows: TGTGCCAGCAGGGGGCCCCAAGAGACCCAGTACTTC.

This chain connects TRBV5-1 to TRBJ2-7; 11 bases agree with TRBD2. Germline assignment: CDR1 SGHRS and CDR2 YFSETQ. With 4 bases clipped from V and 5 bases from J, the junction kept 11 bases outside the gene matches. The CDR3 contains 16 residues. The CDR3 sequence is CASSQGTSGGFHEQYF. The CDR3, as DNA: TGCGCCAGCAGCCAAGGCACTAGCGGGGGTTTCCACGAGCAGTACTTC.

The chain is built from TRBV9 and TRBJ1-5; the D gene is possibly TRBD1 (6 bases). CDR1 and CDR2 (germline): SGDLS, YYNGEE. V shed 2 bases and J shed 0 bases, with 15 bases lying between them. The CDR3 has 17 amino acids. CDR3 in DNA: TGTGCCAGCAGCGTGAGAATCACCAGGGGTAGCAATCAGCCCCAGCATTTT. Its protein is CASSVRITRGSNQPQHF.

The chain carries TRBV5-4 and TRBJ2-1, with 10 positions matching TRBD2. The CDR3 has 16 amino acids. The V segment lost 6 bases and the J segment 7 bases; nucleotides outside the gene matches: 13. Germline values: CDR1 SGHNT, CDR2 YYREEE (reference sequence). The CDR3 DNA reads TGTGCCAGCAACGACCCGCTAGCGGGGGAGGGGAATGAGCAGTTCTTC. This gives the protein CASNDPLAGEGNEQFF. The whole variable domain, remainder taken from reference TRBV5-4 and TRBJ2-1, is ETGVTQSPTHLIKTRGQQVTLRCSSQSGHNTVSWYQQALGQGPQFIFQYYREEENGRGNFPPRFSGLQFPNYSSELNVNALELDDSALYLCASNDPLAGEGNEQFFGPGTRLTVL.

The rearrangement uses TRBV21-1 and TRBJ1-3; the D call TRBD1 from the table was never checked on the DNA. TRBV21-1 is a pseudogene locus. The CDR3 consists of 21 residues. In DNA form, the CDR3 reads TGTGCCAGCAGAGGGGACATCCCTTATGGTAGAAGACAGGGCTCTGGAAACACCATATATTTT. This encodes CASRGDIPYGRRQGSGNTIYF.

This rearrangement joins TRBV6-6 to TRBJ2-1; D is undetermined. V lost 9 bases to trimming and J lost 5 bases, with 5 bases between them. This CDR3 has 10 residues. Germline CDR1 MNHNY, CDR2 SVGAGI (reference sequence). CDR3 region: CASRNNEQFF. CDR3 DNA sequence: TGTGCCAGTAGAAACAATGAGCAGTTCTTC.

The chain carries TRBV18 and TRBJ1-3; a weak D match, TRBD1 (6 bases). CDR3 length: 17 residues. V lost 4 bases and J lost 0, with 16 bases in between. Germline V gene sequence: CDR1 KGHSH, CDR2 LQKENI. The CDR3 reads CASSLQPTGPSGNTIYF. CDR3 nucleotides: TGTGCCAGCTCACTACAACCGACAGGACCCTCTGGAAACACCATATATTTT.

This clone was counted a few times. The V and J genes are TRBV2 and TRBJ1-2; no definite D call. Per germline, CDR1 SNHLY and CDR2 FYNNEI. Trimming left V 4 bases short and J 4 bases short, with 7 bases between. This CDR3 is 12 amino acids long. CDR3 residues: CASSGGPYGYTF. In DNA, the CDR3 is TGTGCCAGCAGTGGAGGGCCCTATGGCTACACCTTC. Using reference TRBV2 and TRBJ1-2 for the parts outside the CDR3, the full variable domain is EPEVTQTPSHQVTQMGQEVILRCVPISNHLYFYWYRQILGQKVEFLVSFYNNEISEKSEIFDDQFSVERPDGSNFTLKIRSTKLEDSAMYFCASSGGPYGYTFGSGTRLTVV.

The chain has TRBV18 and TRBJ1-2, with 9 bases aligning to TRBD1. From germline, CDR1 is KGHSH and CDR2 LQKENI. The CDR3 sequence is 13 residues long. J lost 5 bases, V lost 4 bases, and 2 bases had no gene match. For the CDR3, the DNA is TGTGCCAGCTCACTTGGGACAGGGTATGGCTACACCTTC. Its translation is CASSLGTGYGYTF.

V gene TRBV7-3 combines with J gene TRBJ2-2, with 7 positions matching TRBD2. The ends lost 2 bases at V and 3 bases at J; junction bases unmatched: 0. CDR3 length: 14 residues. The germline CDR1 and CDR2 sequences are SGHTA and FQGTGA. CDR3 sequence: CASSLRGDTGELFF. The CDR3, as DNA: TGTGCCAGCAGCTTACGGGGGGACACCGGGGAGCTGTTTTTT.

CDR3 in amino acids: CAWSVFWTGVIAAGLVRKKLFF. The CDR3 region has the DNA TGTGCCTGGAGTGTATTCTGGACAGGGGTAATTGCGGCGGGGTTGGTACGTAAGAAACTGTTTTTT. The rearrangement joins TRBV30 to TRBJ1-4; 9 bases agree with TRBD1. The J segment lost 11 bases and the V segment lost 0 bases, leaving 31 bases of the junction unmatched. CDR3 length: 22 residues. Germline V gene lookup returns CDR1 GTSNPN and CDR2 SVGIG (reference sequence).